A single sample gave rise to the 30 T cell receptor beta chains below, sequenced in a study of somatic mutations in cytotoxic T cells in rheumatoid arthritis. The table came from immunoSEQ multiplex PCR; TCRdb's copy has only in-frame clones and leaves some out. The data contain roughly 13,000 clones, roughly 79% of them seen just once; the ten biggest clones take up less than 9%. The sequencing sample was made of CD8+ T cells sorted from blood. Receptor source: an adult with rheumatoid arthritis.

The V and J genes are TRBV9 and TRBJ2-1, with 8 bases fitting TRBD1. CDR1 and CDR2 (germline): SGDLS, YYNGEE. The CDR3 totals 14 residues. J was trimmed by 9 bases and V by 0 bases; bases with no gene match: 5. CDR3 in DNA: TGTGCCAGCAGCGTAGCCAGGGGGCAAAGTGAGCAGTTCTTC. It encodes CASSVARGQSEQFF.

This chain uses TRBV15 with TRBJ1-5; D remains ambiguous. V was shortened by 9 bases and J by 4 bases, with 10 bases between the two germline ends. CDR1 is LNHNV and CDR2 is YYDKDF in the germline V gene (reference sequence). This CDR3 spans 12 amino acids. For the CDR3, the DNA is TGTGCCACGGGTAGTACAAATCAGCCCCAGCATTTT. Translated: CATGSTNQPQHF.

This chain connects TRBV30 to TRBJ2-5, with TRBD2 as a possible D gene (5 bases). Germline CDR1 is GTSNPN and CDR2 is SVGIG (reference sequence). Deletions cut 4 bases from V and 6 bases from J, with 12 bases between. This CDR3 spans 12 amino acids. The CDR3 here is CAWIPGGQTQYF. The CDR3 bases are TGTGCCTGGATCCCGGGCGGGCAGACCCAGTACTTC.

The rearrangement links TRBV12-5 to TRBJ2-3, with 8 bases matching TRBD1. In germline, CDR1 is LGHNT, CDR2 FRNRAP. After removal of 8 bases from V and 5 bases from J, the junction contained 9 bases not matched to a gene. The CDR3 runs 14 residues. The CDR3 coding sequence is TGTGCTAGTTCGTTCAGGGGGCCGGGAGATACGCAGTATTTT. Translated, it gives CASSFRGPGDTQYF.

The CDR3 coding sequence is TGTGCCAGCAGCTCAGGGGACCCATCCTACAATGAGCAGTTCTTC. This codes for CASSSGDPSYNEQFF. V and J are TRBV11-3 and TRBJ2-1, with a weak D call TRBD1 (6 bases). The germline V gene encodes CDR1 SGHNT and CDR2 YENEEA. V was pared by 4 bases and J by 1 base, with 11 bases between. This CDR3 is built from 15 residues.

Details on this clone: Sequence at one end of the junction differs from germline and may be a read error. The rearrangement uses TRBV6-5 and TRBJ2-3, with D tentatively TRBD2 (5 bases). In germline, CDR1 is MNHEY, CDR2 SVGAGI. The CDR3 loop spans 12 amino acids. The CDR3 nucleotides read TGTGCCTGCAGTTACTCGGGGAGCGCGCAGTATTTT. This codes for CACSYSGSAQYF.

Worth noting for this clone: Other DNA sequences in this sample translate to the same CDR3. The J gene is TRBJ1-1, the V gene TRBV19; D unclear. Germline lookup yields CDR1 LNHDA and CDR2 SQIVND (reference sequence). CDR3 size: 12 residues. Deletions cut 4 bases from V and 1 base from J, with 4 bases between. The CDR3 region has the DNA TGTGCCAGTAGTAATTCGAACACTGAAGCTTTCTTT. Its translation: CASSNSNTEAFF.

This clone was found once. The CDR3 loop reads CASRSDSWAFPNYGYTF. CDR3 DNA sequence: TGTGCCAGCAGATCGGACTCTTGGGCCTTCCCAAACTATGGCTACACCTTC. The V and J genes are TRBV11-2 and TRBJ1-2; D gene unclear. Looked up from germline, CDR1 is SGHAT and CDR2 is FQNNGV. This CDR3 region has 17 residues. The V end lost 6 bases, the J end lost 2 bases, and 22 bases lay between the germline ends.

The V call is TRBV27, the J call TRBJ2-3, with 7 bases identical to TRBD2. V was clipped by 4 bases and J by 3 bases; unmatched bases: 4. Germline V gives CDR1 MNHEY, CDR2 SMNVEV (reference sequence). This CDR3 has 14 residues. As DNA, the CDR3 is TGTGCCAGCAGTTCCCAGCGGGAAACAGATACGCAGTATTTT. As protein: CASSSQRETDTQYF.

The chain carries TRBV7-9 and TRBJ2-3; D not certain. Between the trimmed V and J ends, which lost 4 bases and 14 bases, there was a span of 10 bases. Germline CDR1 is SEHNR and CDR2 is FQNEAQ (reference sequence). This CDR3 spans 10 amino acids. The CDR3 region is CASSSTVLYF. The CDR3 bases are TGTGCCAGCAGCTCCACAGTGCTGTATTTT.

The chain has TRBV28 and TRBJ1-1; TRBD1 agrees at 10 bases. The ends lost 6 bases at V and 5 bases at J; junction bases unmatched: 3. CDR1 is MDHEN, CDR2 SYDVKM, per germline. The CDR3 runs 13 residues. The CDR3 protein is CASRGQGRTEAFF. The CDR3, as DNA: TGTGCCAGCAGGGGACAGGGGAGGACTGAAGCTTTCTTT.

The chain is built from TRBV21-1 and TRBJ1-1. TRBV21-1 represents a pseudogene. CDR3 length: 10 residues. This chain's CDR3 is CASSNTEAFF. In DNA, the CDR3 is TGTGCCAGCAGCAACACTGAAGCTTTCTTT.

Here the CDR3 reads CSVGGAGRTEAFF. Here the CDR3 DNA reads TGCAGCGTTGGTGGGGCGGGTAGGACTGAAGCTTTCTTT. This sequence joins TRBV29-1 and TRBJ1-1, with TRBD1 as a possible D gene (5 bases). From germline, CDR1 is SQVTM and CDR2 ANQGSEA. This CDR3 contains 13 residues. V lost 4 bases to trimming and J lost 5 bases, with 14 bases between them. Combining the CDR3 with reference TRBV29-1 and TRBJ1-1 gives the whole variable domain SAVISQKPSRDICQRGTSLTIQCQVDSQVTMMFWYRQQPGQSLTLIATANQGSEATYESGFVIDKFPISRPNLTFSTLTVSNMSPEDSSIYLCSVGGAGRTEAFFGQGTRLTVV.

The J gene is TRBJ2-3, the V gene TRBV4-1; D may be TRBD2 (6 bases). Germline-derived CDR1 and CDR2 are MGHRA and YSYEKL. V lost 4 bases to trimming and J lost 0 bases, with 14 bases between them. CDR3 length: 16 amino acids. CDR3 DNA: TGCGCCAGCAGCCCCCAAGCGGCGGGAAGCACAGATACGCAGTATTTT. Translation: CASSPQAAGSTDTQYF.

This sequence joins TRBV7-9 and TRBJ2-7; 7 nucleotides line up with TRBD2. The germline V gene encodes CDR1 SEHNR and CDR2 FQNEAQ (reference sequence). J lost 7 bases, V lost 6 bases, and 3 bases had no gene match. This CDR3 spans 11 amino acids. The CDR3, as DNA: TGTGCCAGCAGTCCCGGGGGGGAGCAGTACTTC. This translates into CASSPGGEQYF.

This chain joins TRBV9 and TRBJ2-1; 7 bases map to TRBD2. CDR3 length equals 12 residues. Germline CDR1 and CDR2: SGDLS and YYNGEE. V gave up 5 bases and J gave up 7 bases; unmatched junction bases: 3. CDR3 protein: CASSGGGNEQFF. The CDR3 DNA follows: TGTGCCAGCAGTGGGGGGGGGAATGAGCAGTTCTTC.

The rearrangement joins TRBV10-3 to TRBJ2-1, with D maybe TRBD1 (6 bases). With 7 bases removed from V and 5 bases from J, the gap between germline ends came to 9 bases. Germline V gene lookup returns CDR1 ENHRY and CDR2 SYGVKD. This CDR3 contains 12 residues. CDR3 in DNA: TGTGCCATCATAGGGGACAACAATGAGCAGTTCTTC. This codes for CAIIGDNNEQFF.

J is TRBJ2-1 and V is TRBV10-1; no firm D call. Trimming shortened V by 10 bases and J by 2 bases, and 12 bases separated the two germline ends. In germline, CDR1 is WNHNN, CDR2 SYGVQD (reference sequence). The CDR3 contains 13 residues. For the CDR3, the DNA is TGCGCCACCCAAGTTGGTACCTACAATGAGCAGTTCTTC. Translation gives CATQVGTYNEQFF.

This clone was counted between two and nine times. The V and J genes are TRBV30 and TRBJ2-4, with a weak D call TRBD2 (5 bases). Germline-derived CDR1 and CDR2 are GTSNPN and SVGIG (reference sequence). This CDR3 contains 14 residues. The V end lost 3 bases, the J end lost 6 bases, and 15 bases lay between the germline ends. CDR3 in amino acids: CAWSPTRGLNIQYF. The DNA for the CDR3 is TGTGCCTGGAGCCCGACCAGAGGGTTAAACATTCAGTACTTC. Variable domain in full (rest from reference TRBV30 and TRBJ2-4): SQTIHQWPATLVQPVGSPLSLECTVEGTSNPNLYWYRQAAGRGLQLLFYSVGIGQISSEVPQNLSASRPQDRQFILSSKKLLLSDSGFYLCAWSPTRGLNIQYFGAGTRLSVL.

This clone was seen a few times. The rearrangement uses TRBV28 and TRBJ1-1; TRBD1 might be the D (5 bases). Deletions cut 6 bases from V and 0 bases from J, with 8 bases between. The CDR3 runs to 13 residues. Germline V gene sequence: CDR1 MDHEN, CDR2 SYDVKM. CDR3 nucleotides: TGTGCCAGCAGCCTGACAGTGAACACTGAAGCTTTCTTT. This sequence encodes CASSLTVNTEAFF.

This clone was seen a handful of times. The rearrangement uses TRBV7-9 and TRBJ1-1; possible D gene TRBD1, 5 bases. The germline V gene encodes CDR1 SEHNR and CDR2 FQNEAQ (reference sequence). The CDR3 runs to 18 residues. V shed 3 bases and J shed 1 base, with 21 bases lying between them. The CDR3 region is CASSFDRASAGGNTEAFF. The CDR3 nucleotides read TGTGCCAGCAGCTTTGATAGGGCCAGTGCGGGGGGGAACACTGAAGCTTTCTTT.

The chain recombines TRBV11-2 with TRBJ2-7; D remains unclear. CDR1 and CDR2 from the germline V gene are SGHAT and FQNNGV. The germline V and J ends were trimmed by 0 bases and 5 bases, with 8 bases remaining between them. CDR3 length: 13 amino acids. CDR3 coding DNA: TGTGCCAGCAGCTTAGATGTCCGGGACGAGCAGTACTTC. It is translated as CASSLDVRDEQYF.

CDR3 sequence: CASSLASGNTIYF. CDR3 in DNA: TGTGCCAGCAGCTTGGCGTCTGGAAACACCATATATTTT. The J gene is TRBJ1-3, the V gene TRBV5-6; no firm D call. Deletions cut 0 bases from V and 1 base from J, with 2 bases between. This CDR3 is 13 amino acids long. Germline V gives CDR1 SGHDT, CDR2 YYEEEE.

The rearrangement uses TRBV11-3 and TRBJ1-1; D is undetermined. The germline gives CDR1 SGHNT, CDR2 YENEEA. V gave up 1 base and J gave up 5 bases, with 8 bases separating them. The length of the CDR3 is 13 residues. As DNA, the CDR3 is TGTGCCAGCAGCTTAGGTTCGGGGACTGAAGCTTTCTTT. Its translation is CASSLGSGTEAFF.

The chain uses TRBV11-2 and TRBJ1-1; D is possibly TRBD1 (6 bases). The CDR3 loop spans 13 amino acids. Germline CDR1 is SGHAT and CDR2 is FQNNGV. Between the trimmed V and J ends, which lost 9 bases and 2 bases, there was a span of 13 bases. The chain's CDR3 is CASSGTTNTEAFF. The CDR3 DNA sequence: TGTGCCAGTTCCGGGACAACTAACACTGAAGCTTTCTTT.

This clone was seen only a few times. V is TRBV11-2 and J is TRBJ1-6; TRBD1 agrees at 9 bases. This CDR3 comprises 15 residues. The germline CDR1 and CDR2 sequences are SGHAT and FQNNGV. J was trimmed by 9 bases and V by 5 bases; bases with no gene match: 8. The CDR3 sequence: CASSLATGGGSPLHF. CDR3 nucleotides: TGTGCCAGCAGCCTTGCGACAGGGGGGGGTTCACCCCTCCACTTT. The variable domain in full, with the rest retrieved from reference TRBV11-2 and TRBJ1-6, is EAGVAQSPRYKIIEKRQSVAFWCNPISGHATLYWYQQILGQGPKLLIQFQNNGVVDDSQLPKDRFSAERLKGVDSTLKIQPAKLEDSAVYLCASSLATGGGSPLHFGNGTRLTVT.

The chain combines TRBV7-9 with TRBJ2-3, with 15 bases identical to TRBD2. Germline V gene data show CDR1 as SEHNR and CDR2 as FQNEAQ (reference sequence). Trimming removed 5 bases from V and 3 bases from J; junction bases left unmatched: 6. CDR3 size: 17 residues. The CDR3 DNA reads as TGTGCCAGCAGCCGGGGACTAGCGGGGGGTCCAACAGATACGCAGTATTTT. The encoded protein is CASSRGLAGGPTDTQYF.

The rearrangement uses TRBV28 and TRBJ1-3, with TRBD1 matching 11 bases. V was pared by 3 bases and J by 4 bases, with 5 bases of the junction left unmatched. The length of the CDR3 is 16 residues. The V gene's germline CDR1 is MDHEN and CDR2 SYDVKM. This CDR3 is CASSFIGQGAGNTIYF. CDR3 nucleotides: TGTGCCAGCAGTTTCATAGGACAGGGGGCCGGAAACACCATATATTTT.

This chain connects TRBV10-3 to TRBJ2-3; TRBD1 matches 11 bases. Germline trimming cut 11 bases from V and 6 bases from J; bases unmatched to any gene: 7. This CDR3 spans 13 amino acids. CDR1 is ENHRY and CDR2 is SYGVKD in the germline V gene. CDR3 sequence: CAGGGQGVDTQYF. DNA of the CDR3: TGTGCCGGAGGGGGACAGGGGGTGGATACGCAGTATTTT.

The rearrangement uses TRBV11-2 and TRBJ2-1; D remains ambiguous. CDR1 and CDR2 from the germline V gene are SGHAT and FQNNGV. The CDR3 consists of 16 residues. The V end was cut by 1 base, the J end by 3 bases, with 13 bases between. The CDR3 region has the DNA TGTGCCAGCAGCTTAGCCCCGGACCGCTACTACAATGAGCAGTTCTTC. It translates to CASSLAPDRYYNEQFF. The whole variable domain, remainder taken from reference TRBV11-2 and TRBJ2-1, is EAGVAQSPRYKIIEKRQSVAFWCNPISGHATLYWYQQILGQGPKLLIQFQNNGVVDDSQLPKDRFSAERLKGVDSTLKIQPAKLEDSAVYLCASSLAPDRYYNEQFFGPGTRLTVL.